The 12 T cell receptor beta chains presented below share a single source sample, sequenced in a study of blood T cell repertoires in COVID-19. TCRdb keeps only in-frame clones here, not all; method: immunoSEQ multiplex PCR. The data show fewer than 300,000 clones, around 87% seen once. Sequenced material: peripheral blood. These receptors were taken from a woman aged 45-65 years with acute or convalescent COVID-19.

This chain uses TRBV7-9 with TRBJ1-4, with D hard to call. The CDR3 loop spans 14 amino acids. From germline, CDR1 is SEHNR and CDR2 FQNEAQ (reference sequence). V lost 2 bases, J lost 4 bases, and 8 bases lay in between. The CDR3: CASSLSSGNEKLFF. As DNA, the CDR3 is TGTGCCAGCAGCTTATCTTCCGGTAATGAAAAACTGTTTTTT.

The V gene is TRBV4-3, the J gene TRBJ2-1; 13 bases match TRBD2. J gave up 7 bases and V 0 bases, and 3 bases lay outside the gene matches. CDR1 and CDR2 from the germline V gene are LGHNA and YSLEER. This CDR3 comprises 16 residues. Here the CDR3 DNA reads TGCGCCAGCAGCCAAGAGACTAGCGGGAGGTATAATGAGCAGTTCTTC. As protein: CASSQETSGRYNEQFF.

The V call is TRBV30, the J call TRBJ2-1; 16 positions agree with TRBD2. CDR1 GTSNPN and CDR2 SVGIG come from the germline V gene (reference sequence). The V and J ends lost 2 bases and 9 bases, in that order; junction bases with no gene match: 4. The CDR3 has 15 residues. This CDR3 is CAWSLGLAGGSEQFF. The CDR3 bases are TGTGCCTGGAGTTTGGGACTAGCGGGAGGGAGTGAGCAGTTCTTC.

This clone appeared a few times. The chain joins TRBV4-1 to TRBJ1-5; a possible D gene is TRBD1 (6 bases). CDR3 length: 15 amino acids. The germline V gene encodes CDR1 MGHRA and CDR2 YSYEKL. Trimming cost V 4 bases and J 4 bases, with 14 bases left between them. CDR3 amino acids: CASSRNNRENQPQHF. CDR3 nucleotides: TGCGCCAGCAGCCGAAATAACAGGGAAAATCAGCCCCAGCATTTT.

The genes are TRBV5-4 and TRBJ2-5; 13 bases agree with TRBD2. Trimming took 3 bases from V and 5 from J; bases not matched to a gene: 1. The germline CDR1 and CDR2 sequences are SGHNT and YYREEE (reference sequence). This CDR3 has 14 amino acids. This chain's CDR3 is CASSSGLAGETQYF. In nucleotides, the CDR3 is TGTGCCAGCAGCTCGGGACTAGCGGGGGAGACCCAGTACTTC.

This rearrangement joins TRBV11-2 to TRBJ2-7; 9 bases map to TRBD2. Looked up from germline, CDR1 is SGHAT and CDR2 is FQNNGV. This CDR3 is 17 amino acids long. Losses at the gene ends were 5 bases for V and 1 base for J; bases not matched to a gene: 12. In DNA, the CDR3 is TGTGCCAGCAGCCCTCTCCGCGGGGGGGCAATATCCTACGAGCAGTACTTC. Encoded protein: CASSPLRGGAISYEQYF. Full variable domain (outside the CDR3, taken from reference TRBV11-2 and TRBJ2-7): EAGVAQSPRYKIIEKRQSVAFWCNPISGHATLYWYQQILGQGPKLLIQFQNNGVVDDSQLPKDRFSAERLKGVDSTLKIQPAKLEDSAVYLCASSPLRGGAISYEQYFGPGTRLTVT.

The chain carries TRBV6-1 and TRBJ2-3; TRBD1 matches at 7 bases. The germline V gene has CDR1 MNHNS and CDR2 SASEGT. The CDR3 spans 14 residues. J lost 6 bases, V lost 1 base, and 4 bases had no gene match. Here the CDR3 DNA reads TGTGCCAGCAGTGAAGGGACAGGAGGCGATACGCAGTATTTT. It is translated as CASSEGTGGDTQYF.

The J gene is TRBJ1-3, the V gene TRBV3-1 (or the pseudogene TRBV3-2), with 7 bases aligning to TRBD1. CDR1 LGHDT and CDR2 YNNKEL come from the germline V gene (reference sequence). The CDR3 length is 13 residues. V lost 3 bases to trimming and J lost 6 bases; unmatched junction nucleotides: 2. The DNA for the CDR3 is TGTGCCAGCAGCCAGACAGGGAAAAACACCATATATTTT. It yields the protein CASSQTGKNTIYF.

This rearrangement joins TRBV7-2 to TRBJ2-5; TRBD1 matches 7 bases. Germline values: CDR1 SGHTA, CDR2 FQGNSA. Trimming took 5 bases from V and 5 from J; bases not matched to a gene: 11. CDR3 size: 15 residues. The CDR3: CASSRSTGEGETQYF. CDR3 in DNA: TGTGCCAGCAGCAGATCCACAGGGGAAGGGGAGACCCAGTACTTC. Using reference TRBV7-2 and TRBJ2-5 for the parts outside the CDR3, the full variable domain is GAGVSQSPSNKVTEKGKDVELRCDPISGHTALYWYRQSLGQGLEFLIYFQGNSAPDKSGLPSDRFSAERTGGSVSTLTIQRTQQEDSAVYLCASSRSTGEGETQYFGPGTRLLVL.

This CDR3 reads CASSPDNMNTEAFF. Written as DNA, the CDR3 is TGTGCCAGCAGCCCGGACAACATGAACACTGAAGCTTTCTTT. The chain has TRBV6-4 and TRBJ1-1; the D gene is possibly TRBD1 (5 bases). V was shortened by 6 bases and J by 0 bases, with 11 bases between the two germline ends. From germline, CDR1 is MRHNA and CDR2 SNTAGT. The CDR3 spans 14 residues.

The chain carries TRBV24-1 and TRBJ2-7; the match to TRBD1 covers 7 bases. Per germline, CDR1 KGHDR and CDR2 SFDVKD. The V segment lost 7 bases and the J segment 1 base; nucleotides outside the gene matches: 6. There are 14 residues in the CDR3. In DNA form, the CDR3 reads TGTGCCACCAGCCGGGACAGAGATTCCTACGAGCAGTACTTC. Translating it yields CATSRDRDSYEQYF.

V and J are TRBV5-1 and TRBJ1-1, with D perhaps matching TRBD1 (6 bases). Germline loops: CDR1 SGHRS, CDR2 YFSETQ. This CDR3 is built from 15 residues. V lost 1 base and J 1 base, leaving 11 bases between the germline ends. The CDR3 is CASSLLQGGNTEAFF. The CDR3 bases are TGCGCCAGCAGCTTGTTACAGGGCGGGAACACTGAAGCTTTCTTT.